This T cell receptor beta chain was sequenced during a study of memory CD4+ T cells and cytomegalovirus serostatus. The sort gate was single viable CD3+CD4+CD8-CD45RO+ cells for memory CD4+ T cells. Serum IgG to CMV pp150, pp28, p38 and p52 defined serostatus. V was cut by 6 bases and J by 0 bases, with 19 bases left in between. The germline gives CDR1 SGHDT, CDR2 YYEEEE. CDR3 length: 17 residues. Profiled with immunoSEQ multiplex PCR; TCRdb holds only in-frame clones, not every one. The sample has some 30,000 clones; roughly 80% are singletons. The TCR originated in an adult in good health and CMV-seronegative. Some clones in this sample may be carry-over from other donors' samples. Sequenced sample: memory CD4+ T cells from blood. This sequence joins TRBV5-6 and TRBJ1-3, with D possibly TRBD1 on 5 matching bases. The CDR3 is CASNWGGGTRSGNTIYF. The CDR3, as DNA: TGTGCCAGCAACTGGGGGGGAGGTACGCGCTCTGGAAACACCATATATTTT.